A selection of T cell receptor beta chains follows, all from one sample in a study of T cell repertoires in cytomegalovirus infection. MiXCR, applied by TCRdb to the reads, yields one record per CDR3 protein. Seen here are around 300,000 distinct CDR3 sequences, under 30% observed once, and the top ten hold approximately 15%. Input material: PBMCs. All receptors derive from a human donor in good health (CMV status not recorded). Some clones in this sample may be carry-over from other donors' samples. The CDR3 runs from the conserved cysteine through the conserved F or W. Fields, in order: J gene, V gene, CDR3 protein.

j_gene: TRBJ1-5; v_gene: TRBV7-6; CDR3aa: CASSPPGTHPQHF
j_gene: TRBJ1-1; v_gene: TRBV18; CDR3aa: CASSPSNAGRWTEAFF
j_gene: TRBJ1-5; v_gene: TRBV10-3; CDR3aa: CAISESVGGSNQPQHF
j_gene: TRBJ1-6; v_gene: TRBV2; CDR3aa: CAGGPGQLSPLHF
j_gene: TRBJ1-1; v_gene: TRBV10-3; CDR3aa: CAISEQGWENTEAFF
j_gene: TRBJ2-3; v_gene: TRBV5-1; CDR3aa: CASSPRTSGGASTDTQYF
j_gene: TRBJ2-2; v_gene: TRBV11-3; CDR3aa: CASSHTRNTGELFF
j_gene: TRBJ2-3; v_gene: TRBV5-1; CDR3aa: CASSSARNTDTQYF
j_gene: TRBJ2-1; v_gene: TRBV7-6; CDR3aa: CASSLGEWTAPWVEQFF
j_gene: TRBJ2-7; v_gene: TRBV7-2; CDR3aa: CASSLDPGSTYEQYF